This TCR beta chain derives from a study of shared clonotypes between healthy human individuals. Germline CDR1 and CDR2: MNHNS and SASEGT. V was pared by 6 bases and J by 0 bases, with 2 bases of the junction left unmatched. The CDR3 loop spans 13 amino acids. Sequenced by immunoSEQ multiplex PCR; TCRdb stores in-frame clones only, minus some. The data contain some 2.1 million clones, approximately 95% of them singletons. CD45RO negativity and positive selection for CCR7 defined naive CD8 cells, a population that excluded terminally differentiated effector memory CD45RA+ cells. Caucasian adults living in Nashville, Tennessee, provided all samples. Whole-study results and caveats: In general, naive subsets displayed greater estimated richness than memory subsets did. A few donors held about 5% of naive CD4 clonotypes in common.

As regards this clone: Its target is unknown. The identical CDR3 is also encoded by other nucleotide sequences in the sample.

The source is a man between 18 and 29 years old in good health. The chain uses TRBV6-1 and TRBJ2-7; 7 positions agree with TRBD1. The source material was naive CD8+ T cells sorted from blood. For the CDR3, the DNA is TGTGCCAGCAGAGGGACAGCCTCCTACGAGCAGTACTTC. It specifies CASRGTASYEQYF.